The clone carrying this T cell receptor beta chain was recorded at least ten times. Its antigen is as yet unknown. The investigators amplified TCR beta CDR3 regions from RNA transcripts. First-round RT-PCR with HTBI primers amplified the TCR CDR3 region. TCRdb reanalysed the multiplex PCR reads using MiXCR and keeps one entry per CDR3 protein. The table includes around 370,000 distinct CDR3 sequences, approximately 17% detected once. This entry comes from a study of T cells in Graves' hyperthyroidism and ophthalmopathy. Diagnosing involved the use of clinical symptoms, serum thyroxine and TRAb, thyroid ultrasound and orbital computed tomography. General study results and limits: Median prediction lead before ophthalmopathy onset was six to eight months with the model.

CDR1 and CDR2 from the germline V gene are KGHDR and SFDVKD. V trimming: 9 bases; J trimming: 1 base; junction bases outside the gene matches: 12. The CDR3 is 16 amino acids. V is TRBV24-1 and J is TRBJ2-5; TRBD2 agrees at 8 bases. Sequenced sample: blood. This clonotype was sampled from a man between 18 and 35 years old with Graves' ophthalmopathy. The CDR3 spells CATSRGGAMVQETQYF. DNA of the CDR3: TGTGCCACCTCCCGGGGGGGGGCCATGGTCCAAGAGACCCAGTACTTC.